These 25 T cell receptor beta chains were sequenced from one sample in a study of control samples from healthy donors and cancer patients. The data were produced by immunoSEQ multiplex PCR, yet TCRdb's version contains in-frame clones alone and is incomplete. The profile shows around 130,000 clones, less than 95% of them singletons. Sequenced sample: blood. The receptors originated from a man aged 30-40 years in good health.

V gene TRBV4-3 combines with J gene TRBJ1-6; TRBD1 agrees at 9 bases. CDR3 length equals 21 residues. Trimming removed 0 bases from V and 0 bases from J; junction bases left unmatched: 12. Germline V CDR1 and CDR2: LGHNA, YSLEER. The CDR3 loop is CASSQDVLGTGPFSYNSPLHF. CDR3 DNA: TGCGCCAGCAGCCAAGATGTCTTAGGGACAGGGCCCTTCTCCTATAATTCACCCCTCCACTTT.

V gene TRBV9 combines with J gene TRBJ2-1, with TRBD2 matching 10 bases. From germline, CDR1 is SGDLS and CDR2 YYNGEE. The CDR3 length is 16 residues. V shed 4 bases, J shed 6 bases, and the junction held 10 bases outside the gene matches. CDR3 in DNA: TGTGCCAGCAGCCACGGAGGACTAGCGGACCCCAATGAGCAGTTCTTC. Its translation is CASSHGGLADPNEQFF.

The chain recombines TRBV19 with TRBJ1-5; the match to TRBD1 covers 8 bases. Per germline, CDR1 LNHDA and CDR2 SQIVND (reference sequence). Germline trimming cut 6 bases from V and 0 bases from J; bases unmatched to any gene: 7. The CDR3 consists of 16 residues. CDR3 in amino acids: CASRKGTGYSNQPQHF. The CDR3 bases are TGTGCCAGTAGGAAAGGGACAGGCTATAGCAATCAGCCCCAGCATTTT. Variable domain in full (rest from reference TRBV19 and TRBJ1-5): DGGITQSPKYLFRKEGQNVTLSCEQNLNHDAMYWYRQDPGQGLRLIYYSQIVNDFQKGDIAEGYSVSREKKESFPLTVTSAQKNPTAFYLCASRKGTGYSNQPQHFGDGTRLSIL.

The chain is built from TRBV19 and TRBJ1-5; 11 nucleotides match TRBD1. The ends lost 6 bases at V and 0 bases at J; junction bases unmatched: 7. CDR3 length: 17 residues. Germline V CDR1 and CDR2: LNHDA, SQIVND (reference sequence). The CDR3 region is CASRIGQGATSNQPQHF. CDR3 sequence (DNA): TGTGCCAGTAGGATCGGACAGGGGGCCACTAGCAATCAGCCCCAGCATTTT. The variable domain in full, with the rest retrieved from reference TRBV19 and TRBJ1-5, is DGGITQSPKYLFRKEGQNVTLSCEQNLNHDAMYWYRQDPGQGLRLIYYSQIVNDFQKGDIAEGYSVSREKKESFPLTVTSAQKNPTAFYLCASRIGQGATSNQPQHFGDGTRLSIL.

The chain carries TRBV19 and TRBJ1-1; no clear D. The CDR3 runs to 14 residues. Deletions cut 3 bases from V and 0 bases from J, with 8 bases between. Germline V gene sequence: CDR1 LNHDA, CDR2 SQIVND (reference sequence). CDR3 in DNA: TGTGCCAGTAGTATCGGAGGGATGAACACTGAAGCTTTCTTT. Its translation: CASSIGGMNTEAFF.

V usage is TRBV5-4 and J usage is TRBJ1-1; 9 nucleotides align to TRBD1. CDR3 length equals 13 residues. CDR1 is SGHNT and CDR2 is YYREEE in the germline V gene (reference sequence). J gave up 6 bases and V 5 bases, and 5 bases lay outside the gene matches. The CDR3 bases are TGTGCCAGCAGTAACCGACAGGGGGCTGAAGCTTTCTTT. Its translation is CASSNRQGAEAFF. Using reference TRBV5-4 and TRBJ1-1 for the parts outside the CDR3, the full variable domain is ETGVTQSPTHLIKTRGQQVTLRCSSQSGHNTVSWYQQALGQGPQFIFQYYREEENGRGNFPPRFSGLQFPNYSSELNVNALELDDSALYLCASSNRQGAEAFFGQGTRLTVV.

The J gene is TRBJ1-6, the V gene TRBV11-3, with 9 bases matching TRBD1. The CDR3 spans 13 residues. Trimming at V came to 5 bases and at J to 11 bases, leaving 4 bases not matched to a gene. Germline V CDR1 and CDR2: SGHNT, YENEEA. In DNA form, the CDR3 reads TGTGCCAGCAGCACGGGACAGGGTACACCCCTCCACTTT. Translating gives CASSTGQGTPLHF.

The chain recombines TRBV12-3 or TRBV12-4 with TRBJ2-2, with D unresolved. V lost 3 bases to trimming and J lost 9 bases, with 8 bases between them. The CDR3 runs to 12 residues. Here the CDR3 DNA reads TGTGCCAGCAGTTTCCGGCTGCGGGAGCTGTTTTTT. It yields the protein CASSFRLRELFF.

This clone was seen a single time. The chain combines TRBV27 with TRBJ1-1, with 7 nucleotides matching TRBD1. Germline lookup yields CDR1 MNHEY and CDR2 SMNVEV (reference sequence). J lost 3 bases, V lost 5 bases, and 3 bases had no gene match. The CDR3 consists of 13 residues. The CDR3 DNA follows: TGTGCCAGCAGTGGCAGGGGGGACACTGAAGCTTTCTTT. This gives the protein CASSGRGDTEAFF.

This chain links TRBV9 with TRBJ2-1, with 8 bases lining up with TRBD2. This CDR3 has 12 residues. The V gene's germline CDR1 is SGDLS and CDR2 YYNGEE. V lost 3 bases, J lost 9 bases, and 2 bases stayed unmatched. DNA for the CDR3: TGTGCCAGCAGCGACGGGGGGGCTGAGCAGTTCTTC. Translation: CASSDGGAEQFF. The variable domain in full, with the rest retrieved from reference TRBV9 and TRBJ2-1, is DSGVTQTPKHLITATGQRVTLRCSPRSGDLSVYWYQQSLDQGLQFLIQYYNGEERAKGNILERFSAQQFPDLHSELNLSSLELGDSALYFCASSDGGAEQFFGPGTRLTVL.

This chain joins TRBV4-1 and TRBJ2-1; 7 bases are a match to TRBD2. Germline trimming cut 6 bases from V and 3 bases from J; bases unmatched to any gene: 8. The germline CDR1 and CDR2 sequences are MGHRA and YSYEKL. This CDR3 region has 15 residues. The DNA for the CDR3 is TGCGCCAGCAGTCAGTCGGGGGAGGGCTACAATGAGCAGTTCTTC. Encoded protein: CASSQSGEGYNEQFF.

The J gene is TRBJ2-2, the V gene TRBV28; perhaps TRBD2 as D (5 bases). This CDR3 has 16 residues. V lost 5 bases and J lost 4, with 17 bases in between. The germline V gene has CDR1 MDHEN and CDR2 SYDVKM. The CDR3 spells CASSLHSLEGTGELFF. For the CDR3, the DNA is TGTGCCAGCAGTCTACACTCCCTTGAGGGCACCGGGGAGCTGTTTTTT.

The CDR3, as DNA: TGCGCCAGCAGCTTGTCGGGGACTGAAGCTTTCTTT. Amino acids: CASSLSGTEAFF. The V and J genes are TRBV5-1 and TRBJ1-1; D gene unclear. CDR1 is SGHRS, CDR2 YFSETQ, per germline. The CDR3 extends over 12 amino acids. Trimming removed 1 base at V and 5 bases at J, with 6 bases between.

The V call is TRBV15, the J call TRBJ1-2; the D gene is possibly TRBD1 (6 bases). The germline gives CDR1 LNHNV, CDR2 YYDKDF (reference sequence). The V end was cut by 3 bases, the J end by 7 bases, with 18 bases between. The CDR3 is 15 amino acids. As DNA, the CDR3 is TGTGCCACCAGCAGGTCGCCCGGGGGGGCAAGTGGCTACACCTTC. Translation: CATSRSPGGASGYTF.

The chain links TRBV6-6 to TRBJ2-5; D tentatively fits TRBD1 or TRBD2 (6 bases each). Trimming left V 2 bases short and J 4 bases short, with 11 bases between. Germline V gene lookup returns CDR1 MNHNY and CDR2 SVGAGI (reference sequence). The CDR3 covers 14 residues. The CDR3: CASSYPGGGETQYF. The CDR3 DNA sequence: TGTGCCAGCAGTTACCCCGGAGGGGGAGAGACCCAGTACTTC.

The chain has TRBV5-5 and TRBJ1-1; D not resolved. This CDR3 spans 13 amino acids. Germline values: CDR1 SGHKS, CDR2 YYEKEE (reference sequence). The V end lost 3 bases, the J end lost 2 bases, and 8 bases lay between the germline ends. CDR3 loop: CASSWSSNTEAFF. DNA of the CDR3: TGTGCCAGCAGCTGGAGTAGTAACACTGAAGCTTTCTTT.

This clone came up once. The chain recombines TRBV12-3 or TRBV12-4 with TRBJ1-1, with a weak D call TRBD1 (5 bases). The CDR3 has 12 amino acids. Trimming pared 11 bases from V and 5 bases from J, leaving 15 bases between. The CDR3 is CAAGRGGTEAFF. CDR3 nucleotides: TGTGCCGCCGGGAGGGGAGGAACTGAAGCTTTCTTT.

V and J are TRBV11-2 and TRBJ2-3, with 9 positions matching TRBD1. Germline V CDR1 and CDR2: SGHAT, FQNNGV. The CDR3 covers 17 residues. The junction had 14 bases not matched to a gene; V was cut back by 5 bases and J by 5 bases. For the CDR3, the DNA is TGTGCCAGCAGCCCGTACCCGGGACAGGGAAGCGGAGATACGCAGTATTTT. Protein product: CASSPYPGQGSGDTQYF.

The chain couples TRBV29-1 to TRBJ1-1; D gene uncertain. V lost 3 bases and J 8 bases, leaving 10 bases between the germline ends. Germline V gives CDR1 SQVTM, CDR2 ANQGSEA. This CDR3 region has 11 residues. As DNA, the CDR3 is TGCAGCGTTGAGACTCCCTCCGAAGCTTTCTTT. This gives the protein CSVETPSEAFF. Combining the CDR3 with reference TRBV29-1 and TRBJ1-1 gives the whole variable domain SAVISQKPSRDICQRGTSLTIQCQVDSQVTMMFWYRQQPGQSLTLIATANQGSEATYESGFVIDKFPISRPNLTFSTLTVSNMSPEDSSIYLCSVETPSEAFFGQGTRLTVV.

The J gene is TRBJ2-3, the V gene TRBV7-3, with 9 bases aligning to TRBD2. This CDR3 comprises 14 residues. CDR1 is SGHTA and CDR2 is FQGTGA in the germline V gene. The J segment lost 3 bases and the V segment lost 6 bases, leaving 4 bases of the junction unmatched. CDR3 in DNA: TGTGCCAGCAGTAAAGCGGGGGGTACAGATACGCAGTATTTT. This encodes CASSKAGGTDTQYF.

A word on this clone: In the same sample, other DNA sequences code for this CDR3. The chain combines TRBV2 with TRBJ1-5; tentative D call: TRBD1 (5 bases). The germline V gene has CDR1 SNHLY and CDR2 FYNNEI. The length of the CDR3 is 14 residues. The V gene lost 3 bases and the J gene lost 5 bases, with 11 bases spanning the gap. Here the CDR3 DNA reads TGTGCCAGCAGTGATACAGGCGGATATCAGCCCCAGCATTTT. Amino acid sequence: CASSDTGGYQPQHF.

CDR3 amino acids: CASSQSTSSYNSPLHF. The CDR3 nucleotides read TGTGCCAGCAGCCAGAGCACGAGCTCCTATAATTCACCCCTCCACTTT. This chain connects TRBV3-1 (or the pseudogene TRBV3-2) to TRBJ1-6; D unclear. V was cut by 3 bases and J by 0 bases, with 9 bases left in between. Germline lookup yields CDR1 LGHDT and CDR2 YNNKEL (reference sequence). The CDR3 is made up of 16 amino acids.

J is TRBJ1-3 and V is TRBV12-5; tentatively, D is TRBD1 (5 bases). The CDR3 loop spans 17 amino acids. Germline V gene data show CDR1 as LGHNT and CDR2 as FRNRAP. V was clipped by 4 bases and J by 1 base, with 17 bases between them. CDR3 loop: CASGSTNLGPSGNTIYF. CDR3 nucleotides: TGTGCTAGTGGTTCCACAAACCTGGGACCTTCTGGAAACACCATATATTTT.

The chain uses TRBV5-1 and TRBJ2-2; D is possibly TRBD1 (7 bases). The V gene lost 0 bases and the J gene lost 0 bases, with 12 bases spanning the gap. Germline loops: CDR1 SGHRS, CDR2 YFSETQ. The CDR3 length is 17 residues. The CDR3 loop is CASSLAQGTSNTGELFF. CDR3 DNA: TGCGCCAGCAGCTTGGCACAGGGGACTTCGAACACCGGGGAGCTGTTTTTT.

CDR3 sequence: CASGRGTGYGYTF. The CDR3 coding sequence is TGTGCTAGTGGCCGCGGGACAGGCTATGGCTACACCTTC. This chain uses TRBV12-5 with TRBJ1-2; 8 positions match TRBD1. This CDR3 is 13 amino acids long. The V gene end was trimmed by 6 bases and the J gene end by 4 bases; junction bases not matched to a gene: 4. Per the germline V gene, CDR1 is LGHNT and CDR2 is FRNRAP.